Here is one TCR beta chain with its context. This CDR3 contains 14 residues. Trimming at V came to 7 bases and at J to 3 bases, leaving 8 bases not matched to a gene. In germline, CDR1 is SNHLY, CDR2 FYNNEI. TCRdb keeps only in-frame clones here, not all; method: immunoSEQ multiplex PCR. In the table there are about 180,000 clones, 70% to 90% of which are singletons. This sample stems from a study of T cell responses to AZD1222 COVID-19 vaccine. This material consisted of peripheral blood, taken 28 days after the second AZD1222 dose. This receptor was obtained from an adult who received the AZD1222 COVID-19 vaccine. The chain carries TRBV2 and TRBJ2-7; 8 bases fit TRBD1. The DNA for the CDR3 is TGTGCCAGCAAGCCGACAGGGGCGTACTACGAGCAGTACTTC. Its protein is CASKPTGAYYEQYF.